This T cell receptor (beta chain) was sequenced for a study of blood T cell repertoires in COVID-19 (dated by TCRdb to 2018 to 2020). Regarding the complete study: The collaborator samples originated in the United States, Italy and Spain and spanned the acute and convalescent phases of COVID-19. The material from the prospective study consisted of cDNA or gDNA derived from T cells, B-cell-depleted T cells, or PBMCs. The repertoires were released in a freely available public database meant as a resource for research on the immune response to SARS-CoV-2. Sample metadata almost always included a de-identified subject ID, COVID-19 status, age in years and sex. The samples were drawn from two sources: the first 160 participants of the ongoing ImmuneRACE study, and over 1,000 subjects contributed by 6 global collaborators. The dataset comprised deeply sampled blood TCRbeta repertoires from subjects exposed to, actively infected with, or recovered from COVID-19. HLA class I and class II types, where available, came from metadata supplied by the sample provider rather than from assay-based typing. The investigation overall reported the following: Clinical and demographic metadata were provided uncurated, with the amount varying by source and participant.

TCRbeta CDR3 regions were amplified from genomic DNA using the immunoSEQ Assay, a bias-controlled multiplex PCR. On the authors' methods: The number of nucleated cells in each sample was estimated by amplification of reference gene primers within the assay. Sequence reads were collapsed and filtered to measure the absolute abundance of every unique TCRbeta CDR3 rearrangement. For each sample, productive Simpson clonality was calculated as the square root of Simpson's diversity index over productive rearrangements. TCRdb carries this immuneACCESS record with in-frame sequences only. Its versions omit some clonotypes, under half of them owing to an unresolved V gene in the studies checked, with the rest unexplained. V, J and clone size are taken as reported in that table, and D and trimming were inferred from the DNA itself. The sample table shows some 400,000 clones, and about 87% are seen once. About 10% of the sample rests with the top ten.

In Seattle, one collaborating source enrolled patients while the infection was active and tracked those patients longitudinally over the course of disease. Collaborating institutions collected whole blood in K2EDTA tubes following their own protocols. For TCRbeta analysis, collaborator samples were shipped as frozen whole blood, as isolated PBMCs, or as DNA extracted from either sample type. Trimming at the junction amounts to 0 bases on V and 6 bases on J, and the germline ends lie 14 bases apart. Counted from cysteine to phenylalanine, this CDR3 has 15 amino acids. The retained sequence is limited to the CDR3, 45 bases, with the frame set at the first base. This clone was found once. Its antigen has not been determined. Per-base qualities were not stored, and no clone one base away is much larger.

The receptor chain draws on TRBV23-1 and TRBJ2-5; a tentative D call is TRBD1 (6 bases match). TRBV23-1 counts as an open reading frame of uncertain function. This clonotype was sampled from a woman in her twenties or thirties with COVID-19, enrolled during active disease. Sequences were obtained from peripheral blood. The CDR3 here reads CASSQSVGGMKTQYF. The DNA sequence is TGCGCCAGCAGTCAATCGGTAGGGGGAATGAAGACCCAGTACTTC.